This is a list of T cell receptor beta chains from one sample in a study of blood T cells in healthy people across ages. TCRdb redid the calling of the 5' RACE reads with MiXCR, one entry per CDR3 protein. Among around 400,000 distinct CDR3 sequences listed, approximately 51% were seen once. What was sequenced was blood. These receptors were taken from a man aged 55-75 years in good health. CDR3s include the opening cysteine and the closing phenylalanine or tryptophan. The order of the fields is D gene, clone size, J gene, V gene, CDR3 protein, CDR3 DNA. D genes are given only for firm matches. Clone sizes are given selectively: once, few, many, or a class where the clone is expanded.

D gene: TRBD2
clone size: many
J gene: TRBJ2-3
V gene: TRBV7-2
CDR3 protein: CASSLVDTGLAGDTQYF
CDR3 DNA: TGTGCCAGCAGCCTTGTGGACACGGGACTAGCGGGGGATACGCAGTATTTT

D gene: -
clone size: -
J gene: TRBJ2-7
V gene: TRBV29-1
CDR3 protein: CSALAPLPTGDEQYF
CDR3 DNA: TGCAGCGCCCTAGCCCCGCTCCCGACGGGGGACGAGCAGTACTTC

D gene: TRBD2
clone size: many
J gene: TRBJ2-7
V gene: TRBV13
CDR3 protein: CASSWRTSGSYEQYF
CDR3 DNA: TGTGCCAGCAGCTGGCGGACTAGCGGGAGCTACGAGCAGTACTTC

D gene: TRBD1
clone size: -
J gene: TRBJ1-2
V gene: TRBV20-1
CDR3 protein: CSAATGNRGYTF
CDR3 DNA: TGCAGTGCCGCGACAGGGAATAGGGGCTACACCTTC

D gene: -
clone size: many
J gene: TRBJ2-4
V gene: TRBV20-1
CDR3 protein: CSARDVGGDIQYF
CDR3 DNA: TGCAGTGCTAGGGACGTAGGGGGGGACATTCAGTACTTC

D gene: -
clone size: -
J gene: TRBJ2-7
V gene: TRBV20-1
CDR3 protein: CSARVTGFSYEQYF
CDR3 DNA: TGCAGTGCTAGAGTGACAGGATTTTCCTACGAGCAGTACTTC

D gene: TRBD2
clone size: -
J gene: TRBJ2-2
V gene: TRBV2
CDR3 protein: CASSASGGLHTGELFF
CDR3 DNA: TGTGCCAGCAGTGCTAGCGGGGGGCTCCACACCGGGGAGCTGTTTTTT

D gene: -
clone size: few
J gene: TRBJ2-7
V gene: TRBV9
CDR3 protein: CASSVSLGEQYF
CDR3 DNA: TGTGCCAGCAGCGTTAGCTTGGGCGAGCAGTACTTC

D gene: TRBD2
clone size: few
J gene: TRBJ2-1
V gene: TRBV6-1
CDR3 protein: CASFLRTSSYNEQFF
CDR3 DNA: TGTGCCAGCTTCCTGAGGACTAGTTCTTACAATGAGCAGTTCTTC

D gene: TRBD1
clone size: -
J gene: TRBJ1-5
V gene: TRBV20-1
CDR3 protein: CSANRGINQPQHF
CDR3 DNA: TGCAGTGCTAACAGGGGAATAAATCAGCCCCAGCATTTT

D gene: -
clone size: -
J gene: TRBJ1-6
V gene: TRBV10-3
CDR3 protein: CAVVSGLTPNSPLHF
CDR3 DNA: TGTGCCGTCGTATCGGGTCTAACTCCTAATTCACCCCTCCACTTT

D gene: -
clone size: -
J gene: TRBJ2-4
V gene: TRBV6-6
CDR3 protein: CASSPRDVQYF
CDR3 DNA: TGTGCCAGCAGTCCCCGGGACGTTCAGTACTTC

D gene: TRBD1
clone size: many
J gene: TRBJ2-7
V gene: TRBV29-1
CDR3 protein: CSATGGYEQYF
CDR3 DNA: TGCAGTGCCACAGGGGGCTACGAGCAGTACTTC

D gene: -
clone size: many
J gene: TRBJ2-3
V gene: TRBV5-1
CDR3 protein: CASSLLAGISPDTQYF
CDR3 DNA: TGCGCCAGCAGCCTCCTTGCCGGGATTAGTCCAGATACGCAGTATTTT

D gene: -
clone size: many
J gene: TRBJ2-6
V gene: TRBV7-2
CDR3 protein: CASSPPGTGANVLTF
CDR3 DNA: TGTGCCAGCAGCCCCCCCGGGACTGGGGCCAACGTCCTGACTTTC

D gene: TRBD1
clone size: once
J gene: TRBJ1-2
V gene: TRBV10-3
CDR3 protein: CAISQGDYGHTF
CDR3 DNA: TGTGCCATCAGTCAGGGGGACTATGGCCACACCTTC

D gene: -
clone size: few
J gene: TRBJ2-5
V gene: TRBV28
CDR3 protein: CASSLRSGSGTQYF
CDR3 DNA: TGTGCCAGCAGTTTAAGGTCTGGGAGCGGGACCCAGTACTTC

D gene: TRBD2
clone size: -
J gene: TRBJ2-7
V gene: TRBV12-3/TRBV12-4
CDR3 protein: CASSQSGSGDEQYF
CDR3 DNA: TGTGCCAGCAGTCAGAGCGGGAGCGGTGACGAGCAGTACTTC

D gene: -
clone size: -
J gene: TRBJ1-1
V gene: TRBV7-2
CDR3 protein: CASSLGPVGEAFF
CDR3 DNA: TGTGCCAGCAGCTTAGGCCCGGTCGGTGAAGCTTTCTTT

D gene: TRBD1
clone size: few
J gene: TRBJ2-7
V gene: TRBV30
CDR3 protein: CAVDRGAYEQYF
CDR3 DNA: TGTGCCGTCGACAGGGGAGCCTACGAGCAGTACTTC

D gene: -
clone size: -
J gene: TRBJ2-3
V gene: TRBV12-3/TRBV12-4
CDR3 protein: CASLTRGIGDTQYF
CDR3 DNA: TGTGCCAGCCTGACCAGAGGGATAGGAGATACGCAGTATTTT

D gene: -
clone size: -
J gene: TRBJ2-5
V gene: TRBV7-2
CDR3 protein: CASSLAGPRETQYF
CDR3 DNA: TGTGCCAGCAGCTTAGCGGGCCCGAGGGAGACCCAGTACTTC

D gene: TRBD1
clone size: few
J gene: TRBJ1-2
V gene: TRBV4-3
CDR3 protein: CASSSDRGGNYGYTF
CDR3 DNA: TGCGCCAGCAGCTCAGACAGGGGAGGTAACTATGGCTACACCTTC

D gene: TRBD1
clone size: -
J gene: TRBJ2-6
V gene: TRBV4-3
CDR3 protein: CASSHGDRKAGASVLTF
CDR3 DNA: TGCGCCAGCAGCCATGGGGACAGGAAAGCTGGGGCCAGCGTCCTGACTTTC